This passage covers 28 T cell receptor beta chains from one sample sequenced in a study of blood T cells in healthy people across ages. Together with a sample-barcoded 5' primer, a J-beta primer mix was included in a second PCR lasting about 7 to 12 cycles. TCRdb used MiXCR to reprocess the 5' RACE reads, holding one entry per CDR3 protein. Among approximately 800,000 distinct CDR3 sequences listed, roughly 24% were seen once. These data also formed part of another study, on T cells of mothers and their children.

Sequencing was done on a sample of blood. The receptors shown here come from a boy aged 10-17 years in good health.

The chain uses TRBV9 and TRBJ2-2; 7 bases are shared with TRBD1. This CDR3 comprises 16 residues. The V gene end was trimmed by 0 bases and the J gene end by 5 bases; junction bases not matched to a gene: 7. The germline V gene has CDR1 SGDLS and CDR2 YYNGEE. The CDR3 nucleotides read TGTGCCAGCAGCGTAGGTGACAGGGCTCGGACCGGGGAGCTGTTTTTT. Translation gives CASSVGDRARTGELFF.

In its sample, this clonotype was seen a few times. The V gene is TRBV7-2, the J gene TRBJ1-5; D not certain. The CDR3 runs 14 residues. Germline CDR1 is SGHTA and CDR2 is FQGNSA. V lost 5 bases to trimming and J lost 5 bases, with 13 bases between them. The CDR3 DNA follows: TGTGCCAGCAGCCCCTCCTGGGGATATCAGCCCCAGCATTTT. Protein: CASSPSWGYQPQHF.

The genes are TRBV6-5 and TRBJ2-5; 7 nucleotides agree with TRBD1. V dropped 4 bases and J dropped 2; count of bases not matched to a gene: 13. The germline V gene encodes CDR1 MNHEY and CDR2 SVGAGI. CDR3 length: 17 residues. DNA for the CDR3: TGTGCCAGCAGTTTAGCGACAGGGTATGGAATACAAGAGACCCAGTACTTC. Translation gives CASSLATGYGIQETQYF.

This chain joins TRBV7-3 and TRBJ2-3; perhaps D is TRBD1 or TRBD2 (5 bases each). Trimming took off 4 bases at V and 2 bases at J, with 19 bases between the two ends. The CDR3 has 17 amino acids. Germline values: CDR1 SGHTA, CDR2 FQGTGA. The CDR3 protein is CASSSGPPQTNTDTQYF. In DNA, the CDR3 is TGTGCCAGCAGCTCGGGACCCCCCCAGACAAACACAGATACGCAGTATTTT. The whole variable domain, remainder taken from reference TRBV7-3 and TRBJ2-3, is GAGVSQTPSNKVTEKGKYVELRCDPISGHTALYWYRQSLGQGPEFLIYFQGTGAADDSGLPNDRFFAVRPEGSVSTLKIQRTERGDSAVYLCASSSGPPQTNTDTQYFGPGTRLTVL.

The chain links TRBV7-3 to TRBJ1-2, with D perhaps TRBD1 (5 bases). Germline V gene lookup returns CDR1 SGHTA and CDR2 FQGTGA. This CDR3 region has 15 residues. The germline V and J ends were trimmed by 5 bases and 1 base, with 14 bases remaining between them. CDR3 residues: CASSPEKDSNYGYTF. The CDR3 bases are TGTGCCAGCAGCCCAGAGAAAGACAGTAACTATGGCTACACCTTC.

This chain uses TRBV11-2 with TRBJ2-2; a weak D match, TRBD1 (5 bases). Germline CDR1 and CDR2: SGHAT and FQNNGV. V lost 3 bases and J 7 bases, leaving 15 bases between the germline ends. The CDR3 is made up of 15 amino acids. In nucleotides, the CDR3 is TGTGCCAGCAGCTTTCCTAGGGGCCGTCACGGGGAGCTGTTTTTT. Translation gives CASSFPRGRHGELFF.

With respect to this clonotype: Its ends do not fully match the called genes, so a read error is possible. Here the CDR3 DNA reads TGTGCCAGCACCACGGGCGGATCAACCAATGAAAAACTGTTTTTT. Amino acids: CASTTGGSTNEKLFF. The chain joins TRBV28 to TRBJ1-4; D call uncertain. Germline CDR1 is MDHEN and CDR2 is SYDVKM. The CDR3 sequence is 15 residues long.

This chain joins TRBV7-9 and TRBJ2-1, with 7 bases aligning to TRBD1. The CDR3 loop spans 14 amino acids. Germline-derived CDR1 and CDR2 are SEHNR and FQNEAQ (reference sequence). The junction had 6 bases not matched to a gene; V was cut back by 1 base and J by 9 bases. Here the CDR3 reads CASSLGPGGAEQFF. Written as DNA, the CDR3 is TGTGCCAGCAGCTTAGGTCCAGGGGGTGCTGAGCAGTTCTTC.

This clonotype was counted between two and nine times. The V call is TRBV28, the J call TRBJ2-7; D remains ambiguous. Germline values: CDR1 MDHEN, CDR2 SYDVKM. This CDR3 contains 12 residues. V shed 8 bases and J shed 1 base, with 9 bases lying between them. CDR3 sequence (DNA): TGTGCCAGCCGTGTGGGGTCCTACGAGCAGTACTTC. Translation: CASRVGSYEQYF.

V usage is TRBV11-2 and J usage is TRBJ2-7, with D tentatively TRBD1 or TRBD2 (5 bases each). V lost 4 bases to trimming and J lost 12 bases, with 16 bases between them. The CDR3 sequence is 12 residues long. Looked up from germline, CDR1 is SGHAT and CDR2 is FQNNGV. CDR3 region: CASSSSGTTGYF. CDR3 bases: TGTGCCAGCAGCTCGTCCGGGACGACGGGGTACTTC.

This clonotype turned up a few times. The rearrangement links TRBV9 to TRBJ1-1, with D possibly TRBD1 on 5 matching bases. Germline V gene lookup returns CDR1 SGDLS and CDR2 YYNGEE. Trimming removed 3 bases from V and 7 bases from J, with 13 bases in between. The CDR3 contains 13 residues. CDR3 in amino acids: CASSEGGDGEAFF. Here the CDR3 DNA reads TGTGCCAGCAGCGAGGGAGGGGACGGTGAAGCTTTCTTT.

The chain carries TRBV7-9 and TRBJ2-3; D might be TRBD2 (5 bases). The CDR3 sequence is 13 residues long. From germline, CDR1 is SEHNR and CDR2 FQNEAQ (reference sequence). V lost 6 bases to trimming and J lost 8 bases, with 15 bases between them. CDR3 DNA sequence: TGTGCCAGCAGTTTGGACTGGACTGGTACGCAGTATTTT. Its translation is CASSLDWTGTQYF. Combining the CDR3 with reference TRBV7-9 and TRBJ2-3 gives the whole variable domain DTGVSQNPRHKITKRGQNVTFRCDPISEHNRLYWYRQTLGQGPEFLTYFQNEAQLEKSRLLSDRFSAERPKGSFSTLEIQRTEQGDSAMYLCASSLDWTGTQYFGPGTRLTVL.

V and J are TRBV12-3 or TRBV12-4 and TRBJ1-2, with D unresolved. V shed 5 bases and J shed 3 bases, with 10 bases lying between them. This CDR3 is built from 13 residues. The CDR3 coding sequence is TGTGCCAGCAGTATAGGGCCCCACTATGGCTACACCTTC. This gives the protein CASSIGPHYGYTF.

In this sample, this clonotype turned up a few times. The CDR3: CASRPTGSDEQYF. The DNA of the CDR3 is TGTGCCAGCAGGCCGACAGGGAGTGACGAGCAGTACTTC. The chain couples TRBV12-3 or TRBV12-4 to TRBJ2-7; 7 positions agree with TRBD1. The V and J ends lost 6 bases and 5 bases, in that order; junction bases with no gene match: 7. This CDR3 has 13 amino acids.

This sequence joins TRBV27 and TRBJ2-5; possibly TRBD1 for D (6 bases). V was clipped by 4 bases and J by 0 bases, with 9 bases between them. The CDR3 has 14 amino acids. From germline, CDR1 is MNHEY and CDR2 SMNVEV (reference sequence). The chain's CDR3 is CASSSQGHQETQYF. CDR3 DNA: TGTGCCAGCAGTTCACAGGGTCACCAAGAGACCCAGTACTTC.

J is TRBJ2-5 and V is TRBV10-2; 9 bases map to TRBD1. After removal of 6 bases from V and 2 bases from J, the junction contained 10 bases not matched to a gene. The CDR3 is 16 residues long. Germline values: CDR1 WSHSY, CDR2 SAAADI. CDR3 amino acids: CASSAGQGSGQETQYF. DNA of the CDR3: TGCGCCAGCAGCGCCGGACAGGGGAGTGGGCAAGAGACCCAGTACTTC.

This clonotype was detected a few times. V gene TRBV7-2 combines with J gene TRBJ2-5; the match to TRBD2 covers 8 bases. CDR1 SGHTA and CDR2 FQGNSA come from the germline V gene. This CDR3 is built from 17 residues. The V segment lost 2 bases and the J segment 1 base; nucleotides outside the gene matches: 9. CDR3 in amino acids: CASSLFARRGAQETQYF. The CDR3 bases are TGTGCCAGCAGCTTATTCGCCCGGCGGGGGGCCCAAGAGACCCAGTACTTC.

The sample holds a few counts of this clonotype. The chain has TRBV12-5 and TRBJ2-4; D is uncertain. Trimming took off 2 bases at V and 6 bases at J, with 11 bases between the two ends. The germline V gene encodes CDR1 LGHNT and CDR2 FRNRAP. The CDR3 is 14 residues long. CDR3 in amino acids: CASGLSSLGNIQYF. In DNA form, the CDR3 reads TGTGCTAGTGGTTTGTCCAGCCTGGGAAACATTCAGTACTTC.

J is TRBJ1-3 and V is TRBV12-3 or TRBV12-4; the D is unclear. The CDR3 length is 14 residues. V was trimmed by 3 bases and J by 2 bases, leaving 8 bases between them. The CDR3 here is CASSFAQAGNTIYF. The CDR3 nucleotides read TGTGCCAGCAGTTTCGCTCAGGCTGGAAACACCATATATTTT.

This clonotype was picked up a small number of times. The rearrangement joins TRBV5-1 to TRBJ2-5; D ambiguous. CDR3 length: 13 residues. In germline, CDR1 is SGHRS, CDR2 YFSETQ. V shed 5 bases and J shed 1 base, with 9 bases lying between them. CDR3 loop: CASRRTSQETQYF. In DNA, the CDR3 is TGCGCCAGCAGACGAACCAGCCAAGAGACCCAGTACTTC.

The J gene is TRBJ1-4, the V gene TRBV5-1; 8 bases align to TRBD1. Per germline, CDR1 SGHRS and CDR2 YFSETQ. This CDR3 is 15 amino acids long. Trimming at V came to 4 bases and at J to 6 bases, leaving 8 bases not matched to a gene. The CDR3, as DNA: TGCGCCAGCAGCCGCAGACAGGGGTCGGATGAAAAACTGTTTTTT. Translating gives CASSRRQGSDEKLFF.

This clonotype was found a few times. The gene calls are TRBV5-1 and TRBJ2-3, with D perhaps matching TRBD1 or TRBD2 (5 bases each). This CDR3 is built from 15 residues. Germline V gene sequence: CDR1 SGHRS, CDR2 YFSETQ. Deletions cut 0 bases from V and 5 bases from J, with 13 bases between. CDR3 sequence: CASSLDPGRGDTQYF. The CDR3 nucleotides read TGCGCCAGCAGCTTGGATCCAGGGAGAGGAGATACGCAGTATTTT. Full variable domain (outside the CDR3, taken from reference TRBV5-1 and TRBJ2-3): KAGVTQTPRYLIKTRGQQVTLSCSPISGHRSVSWYQQTPGQGLQFLFEYFSETQRNKGNFPGRFSGRQFSNSRSEMNVSTLELGDSALYLCASSLDPGRGDTQYFGPGTRLTVL.

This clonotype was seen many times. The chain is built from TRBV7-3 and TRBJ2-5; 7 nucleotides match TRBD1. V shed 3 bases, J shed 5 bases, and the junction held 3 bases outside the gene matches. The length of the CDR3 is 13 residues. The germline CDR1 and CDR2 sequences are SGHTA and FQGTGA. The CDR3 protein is CASSLGQWETQYF. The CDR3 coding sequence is TGTGCCAGCAGCTTGGGACAGTGGGAGACCCAGTACTTC.

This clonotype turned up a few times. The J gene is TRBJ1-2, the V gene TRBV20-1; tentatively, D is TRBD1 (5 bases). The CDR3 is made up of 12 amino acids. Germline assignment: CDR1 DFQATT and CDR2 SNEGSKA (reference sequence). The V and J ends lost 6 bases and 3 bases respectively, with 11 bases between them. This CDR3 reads CSAGRVDYGYTF. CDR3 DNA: TGCAGTGCAGGCAGGGTAGACTATGGCTACACCTTC.

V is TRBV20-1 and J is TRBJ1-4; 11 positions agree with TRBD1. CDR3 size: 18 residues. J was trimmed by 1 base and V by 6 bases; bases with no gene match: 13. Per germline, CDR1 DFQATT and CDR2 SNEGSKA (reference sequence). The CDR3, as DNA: TGCAGTGCACCGAGGAGTGGGACAGGGGGATTAACTAATGAAAAACTGTTTTTT. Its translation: CSAPRSGTGGLTNEKLFF.

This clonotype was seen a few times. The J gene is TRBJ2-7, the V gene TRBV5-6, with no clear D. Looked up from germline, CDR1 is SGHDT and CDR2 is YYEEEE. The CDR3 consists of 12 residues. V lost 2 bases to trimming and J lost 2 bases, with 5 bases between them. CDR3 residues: CASSFEAYEQYF. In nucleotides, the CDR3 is TGTGCCAGCAGCTTCGAGGCCTACGAGCAGTACTTC.

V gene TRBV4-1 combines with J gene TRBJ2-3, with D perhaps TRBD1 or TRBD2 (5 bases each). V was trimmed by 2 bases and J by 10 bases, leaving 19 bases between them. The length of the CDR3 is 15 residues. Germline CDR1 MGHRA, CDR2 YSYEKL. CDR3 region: CASSQRDPTKGAQYF. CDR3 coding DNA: TGCGCCAGCAGCCAAAGGGACCCGACTAAAGGTGCGCAGTATTTT.

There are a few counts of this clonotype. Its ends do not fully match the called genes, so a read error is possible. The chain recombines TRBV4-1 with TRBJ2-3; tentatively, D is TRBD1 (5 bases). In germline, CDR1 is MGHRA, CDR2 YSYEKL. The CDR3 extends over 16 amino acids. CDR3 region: CASNQAGRVGADTQYF. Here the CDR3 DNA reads TGCGCCAGCAACCAAGCAGGCAGGGTTGGCGCAGATACGCAGTATTTT.